The 23 T cell receptor gamma chains presented below share a single source sample, sequenced in a study of Vδ1+ human thymocytes. Regarding the study as a whole: Highly polyclonal TRG and TRD repertoires with Gaussian CDR3 length distributions appeared in thymus.

For these TCRs, the target antigens are not known. RNA was extracted from the cells and then reverse transcribed. Multiplex PCR used pooled V-gene forward primers and a constant-region reverse primer to amplify CDR3s. TCRdb re-called clones from the multiplex PCR reads using CATT. The sample shows approximately 40,000 gamma-chain clones, over 20% of them seen only once. Material for sequencing was Vdelta1+ gamma-delta thymocytes from the thymus. Sample subset: FACS-sorted CD3+ TCRalphabeta- TCRVdelta1+ TCRVdelta2- thymocytes. All receptors come from a girl under three years old who had congenital heart surgery.

The rearrangement links TRGV3 to TRGJ1 or TRGJ2. V trimming: 3 bases; J trimming: 4 bases; junction bases outside the gene matches: 9. The CDR3 has 14 residues. From germline, CDR1 is VTNTFY and CDR2 YDVSTARD (reference sequence). The chain's CDR3 is CATWDGVGYYKKLF. The CDR3 nucleotides are TGTGCCACCTGGGACGGGGTGGGCTATTATAAGAAACTCTTT.

Regarding this clone: Additional DNA sequences in this sample encode the identical CDR3. The chain links TRGV2 to TRGJ1 or TRGJ2. CDR3 size: 14 residues. Germline trimming cut 0 bases from V and 2 bases from J; bases unmatched to any gene: 4. CDR1 is EGSNGY and CDR2 is YDSYNSKV in the germline V gene. Written as DNA, the CDR3 is TGTGCCACCTGGGACGGGCGTTATTATTATAAGAAACTCTTT. This gives the protein CATWDGRYYYKKLF.

The chain recombines TRGV9 with TRGJ1 or TRGJ2. This CDR3 contains 12 residues. CDR1 is GITISATS, CDR2 ISYDGTV, per germline (reference sequence). With V trimmed by 6 bases and J by 0 bases, 2 bases remained unmatched. The CDR3 coding sequence is TGTGCCTTGTGGAAGAATTATTATAAGAAACTCTTT. As protein: CALWKNYYKKLF.

There are a few counts of this clone. The chain recombines TRGV9 with TRGJP2. The CDR3 is made up of 15 amino acids. V was pared by 2 bases and J by 8 bases, with 11 bases of the junction left unmatched. The germline V gene has CDR1 GITISATS and CDR2 ISYDGTV (reference sequence). The CDR3 DNA follows: TGTGCCTTGTGGGAGGCGAGGAAGGGGGATTGGATCAAGACGTTT. It yields the protein CALWEARKGDWIKTF.

This clone was seen only a few times. The V gene is TRGV4, the J gene TRGJ1 or TRGJ2. Germline CDR1 reads EGSTGY; CDR2 reads YDSYTSSV. The CDR3 consists of 14 residues. V shed 2 bases and J 0 bases; nucleotides not matched to a gene: 4. The CDR3: CATWDVVNYYKKLF. CDR3 DNA: TGTGCCACCTGGGATGTAGTGAATTATTATAAGAAACTCTTT.

This clone has a handful of counts. This chain uses TRGV8 with TRGJP2. Germline-derived CDR1 and CDR2 are VENAVY and YDSYNSRV. CDR3 length equals 13 residues. Trimming took 3 bases from V and 8 from J; bases not matched to a gene: 6. The CDR3 sequence: CATWDYRDWIKTF. CDR3 DNA: TGTGCCACCTGGGATTATCGCGATTGGATCAAGACGTTT.

In its sample, this clone was seen a few times. The identical CDR3 is also encoded by other nucleotide sequences in the sample. The chain uses TRGV3 and TRGJ1 or TRGJ2. This CDR3 spans 15 amino acids. The V gene end was trimmed by 0 bases and the J gene end by 6 bases; junction bases not matched to a gene: 11. Germline V CDR1 and CDR2: VTNTFY, YDVSTARD (reference sequence). CDR3 amino acids: CATWDRPRGAYKKLF. The DNA of the CDR3 is TGTGCCACCTGGGACAGGCCGAGGGGGGCTTATAAGAAACTCTTT.

The V call is TRGV9, the J call TRGJP1. Trimming removed 10 bases from V and 3 bases from J; junction bases left unmatched: 11. Germline-derived CDR1 and CDR2 are GITISATS and ISYDGTV (reference sequence). This CDR3 contains 14 residues. The CDR3 reads CAFEVIPTGWFKIF. As DNA, the CDR3 is TGTGCCTTTGAGGTCATCCCCACTGGTTGGTTCAAGATATTT.

The chain uses TRGV4 and TRGJ1 or TRGJ2. The CDR3 covers 13 residues. Looked up from germline, CDR1 is EGSTGY and CDR2 is YDSYTSSV. V trimming: 8 bases; J trimming: 0 bases; junction bases outside the gene matches: 7. The CDR3 DNA follows: TGTGCCACCTCTAATTCGAATTATTATAAGAAACTCTTT. Protein sequence: CATSNSNYYKKLF.

This clone has a handful of counts. Other DNA sequences within the sample encode an identical CDR3. The V and J genes are TRGV3 and TRGJ1 or TRGJ2. The V and J ends lost 0 bases and 7 bases, in that order; junction bases with no gene match: 6. The germline gives CDR1 VTNTFY, CDR2 YDVSTARD (reference sequence). The CDR3 has 13 amino acids. The CDR3, as DNA: TGTGCCACCTGGGACAGGCGTGGATATAAGAAACTCTTT. This translates into CATWDRRGYKKLF.

As for this clone: The same CDR3 also results from other DNA sequences found in this sample. The chain has TRGV2 and TRGJ1 or TRGJ2. From germline, CDR1 is EGSNGY and CDR2 YDSYNSKV. V was pared by 2 bases and J by 1 base, with 5 bases of the junction left unmatched. The CDR3 has 14 amino acids. The CDR3 nucleotides are TGTGCCACCTGGGACGCTAGAAATTATTATAAGAAACTCTTT. It is translated as CATWDARNYYKKLF.

The genes are TRGV9 and TRGJ1 or TRGJ2. The CDR3 runs 12 residues. The germline V gene has CDR1 GITISATS and CDR2 ISYDGTV (reference sequence). J was trimmed by 11 bases and V by 5 bases; bases with no gene match: 12. The CDR3 loop is CALWGLHGEKLF. In DNA, the CDR3 is TGTGCCTTGTGGGGTCTGCATGGGGAGAAACTCTTT.

This clone was seen only a few times. This chain links TRGV8 with TRGJ1 or TRGJ2. Trimming removed 5 bases from V and 3 bases from J; junction bases left unmatched: 7. CDR3 length: 13 residues. The germline V gene has CDR1 VENAVY and CDR2 YDSYNSRV. DNA of the CDR3: TGTGCCACCTGGGTCCGAATTTATTATAAGAAACTCTTT. It is translated as CATWVRIYYKKLF.

The sample holds a few counts of this clone. The chain joins TRGV9 to TRGJ1 or TRGJ2. The length of the CDR3 is 14 residues. The J segment lost 8 bases and the V segment lost 2 bases, leaving 12 bases of the junction unmatched. CDR1 GITISATS and CDR2 ISYDGTV come from the germline V gene (reference sequence). Written as DNA, the CDR3 is TGTGCCTTGTGGGAGGCCGGTCTATGGGATAAGAAACTCTTT. Protein product: CALWEAGLWDKKLF.

The rearrangement joins TRGV3 to TRGJP2. Trimming at V came to 0 bases and at J to 5 bases, leaving 6 bases not matched to a gene. CDR3 length: 15 amino acids. Germline V lookup: CDR1 VTNTFY, CDR2 YDVSTARD (reference sequence). This CDR3 is CATWDRLDSDWIKTF. CDR3 in DNA: TGTGCCACCTGGGACAGGCTGGACAGTGATTGGATCAAGACGTTT.

V and J are TRGV9 and TRGJ1 or TRGJ2. This CDR3 region has 13 residues. After removal of 0 bases from V and 7 bases from J, the junction contained 6 bases not matched to a gene. CDR1 GITISATS and CDR2 ISYDGTV come from the germline V gene (reference sequence). This chain's CDR3 is CALWEVLRYKKLF. CDR3 nucleotide sequence: TGTGCCTTGTGGGAGGTGCTGAGGTATAAGAAACTCTTT.

This clone has more than one count but fewer than ten. Other DNA sequences in this sample translate to the same CDR3. The rearrangement joins TRGV8 to TRGJ1 or TRGJ2. CDR1 VENAVY and CDR2 YDSYNSRV come from the germline V gene. Germline trimming cut 2 bases from V and 7 bases from J; bases unmatched to any gene: 2. CDR3 length: 11 amino acids. CDR3 loop: CATWDTYKKLF. The CDR3 DNA follows: TGTGCCACCTGGGATACGTATAAGAAACTCTTT.

This clone occurred a few times. V gene TRGV4 combines with J gene TRGJ1 or TRGJ2. CDR1 and CDR2 from the germline V gene are EGSTGY and YDSYTSSV. This CDR3 spans 13 amino acids. V was pared by 4 bases and J by 16 bases, with 19 bases of the junction left unmatched. This CDR3 is CATWDVPGERNLF. DNA of the CDR3: TGTGCCACCTGGGACGTCCCGGGGGAGAGGAACCTCTTT.

This clone was counted between two and nine times. The chain uses TRGV3 and TRGJ1 or TRGJ2. CDR3 size: 11 residues. Germline V gives CDR1 VTNTFY, CDR2 YDVSTARD (reference sequence). The V gene end was trimmed by 3 bases and the J gene end by 11 bases; junction bases not matched to a gene: 7. CDR3 residues: CATWDPNQKLF. CDR3 bases: TGTGCCACCTGGGACCCGAACCAGAAACTCTTT.

This clone was picked up a small number of times. This chain uses TRGV9 with TRGJP2. CDR3 length: 12 amino acids. The junction had 5 bases not matched to a gene; V was cut back by 4 bases and J by 9 bases. CDR1 is GITISATS and CDR2 is ISYDGTV in the germline V gene (reference sequence). The CDR3 reads CALWEINWIKTF. The CDR3 nucleotides read TGTGCCTTGTGGGAAATCAATTGGATCAAGACGTTT.

This chain links TRGV9 with TRGJP1. V gave up 5 bases and J gave up 5 bases; unmatched junction bases: 5. Germline V gene lookup returns CDR1 GITISATS and CDR2 ISYDGTV (reference sequence). CDR3 size: 13 residues. The DNA of the CDR3 is TGTGCCTTGTGGGGGGCAACTGGTTGGTTCAAGATATTT. Its protein product is CALWGATGWFKIF.

The table lists this clone with a few counts. The chain employs TRGV8 and TRGJ1 or TRGJ2. The CDR3 sequence is 15 residues long. V shed 0 bases, J shed 0 bases, and the junction held 5 bases outside the gene matches. In germline, CDR1 is VENAVY, CDR2 YDSYNSRV. The CDR3 spells CATWDRPPNYYKKLF. The CDR3 DNA reads TGTGCCACCTGGGATAGGCCCCCGAATTATTATAAGAAACTCTTT.

The chain combines TRGV9 with TRGJ1 or TRGJ2. In germline, CDR1 is GITISATS, CDR2 ISYDGTV (reference sequence). The CDR3 loop spans 11 amino acids. The ends lost 0 bases at V and 12 bases at J; junction bases unmatched: 5. CDR3 in amino acids: CALWEVHAKLF. For the CDR3, the DNA is TGTGCCTTGTGGGAGGTGCATGCGAAACTCTTT.